These T cell receptor beta chains were read from a single sample in a study of spatial heterogeneity in lung cancer. TCRdb reprocessed the 5' RACE reads via MiXCR and lists one record per CDR3 protein. The sample carries around 120,000 distinct CDR3 sequences, over 9% recorded once. The sequences come from PBMCs, collected at follow-up. The receptors shown here come from a male donor with early-stage non-small cell lung cancer. Both conserved end residues are part of each CDR3. D genes are given only for firm matches. Size tells how often a clone was seen (once, few, many) or the class of an expanded clone, and some rows leave it out.

D gene: .
V gene: TRBV28
J gene: TRBJ2-7
clone size: few
CDR3 DNA: TGTGCCAGCTCTTCAGGGGGGACTAGCTACGAGCAGTACTTC
CDR3 protein: CASSSGGTSYEQYF

D gene: TRBD1
V gene: TRBV4-1
J gene: TRBJ1-2
clone size: .
CDR3 DNA: TGCGCCAGCAGCCAAGATAAGGGGAGTCGGGACAGGACGTTCATGGCATATGGCTACACCTTC
CDR3 protein: CASSQDKGSRDRTFMAYGYTF

D gene: .
V gene: TRBV15
J gene: TRBJ2-5
clone size: few
CDR3 DNA: TGTGCCACCAGCGCTGCCCCTGGGACGGATAGTGGGACCCAGTACTTC
CDR3 protein: CATSAAPGTDSGTQYF

D gene: TRBD1
V gene: TRBV5-1
J gene: TRBJ1-2
clone size: .
CDR3 DNA: TGCGCCAGCAGCCGAGACAGGGGAGATGGCTACACCTTC
CDR3 protein: CASSRDRGDGYTF

D gene: .
V gene: TRBV12-3/TRBV12-4
J gene: TRBJ1-2
clone size: .
CDR3 DNA: TGTGCCAGCAGTTCCGGACAGTATGGCTACACCTTC
CDR3 protein: CASSSGQYGYTF

D gene: TRBD1
V gene: TRBV6-2/TRBV6-3
J gene: TRBJ1-5
clone size: many
CDR3 DNA: TGTGCCAGCAGCTCGCAGGGGGCACAGCCCCAGCATTTT
CDR3 protein: CASSSQGAQPQHF

D gene: .
V gene: TRBV10-3
J gene: TRBJ2-5
clone size: few
CDR3 DNA: TGTGCCATCAGTGATTTGGGGCAGACCCAGTACTTC
CDR3 protein: CAISDLGQTQYF

D gene: .
V gene: TRBV4-1
J gene: TRBJ1-1
clone size: .
CDR3 DNA: TGCGCCAGCAGCCAAGACCGGTTACCCGCCAACACTGAAGCTTTCTTT
CDR3 protein: CASSQDRLPANTEAFF

D gene: .
V gene: TRBV5-6
J gene: TRBJ1-1
clone size: few
CDR3 DNA: TGTGCCAGCAGCAGCTGGGTCGGCGTTACTGAAGCTTTCTTT
CDR3 protein: CASSSWVGVTEAFF

D gene: TRBD2
V gene: TRBV5-4
J gene: TRBJ2-1
clone size: .
CDR3 DNA: TGTGCCAGCAGCTTCGGGACTAGTCCTTTCAATGAGCAGTTCTTC
CDR3 protein: CASSFGTSPFNEQFF

D gene: .
V gene: TRBV6-2/TRBV6-3
J gene: TRBJ1-6
clone size: .
CDR3 DNA: TGTGCCAGCAGTTACCGCCGGGGGAGTAATGGTTCACCCCTCCACTTT
CDR3 protein: CASSYRRGSNGSPLHF

D gene: .
V gene: TRBV2
J gene: TRBJ1-1
clone size: many
CDR3 DNA: TGTGCCAGTCAAGCAGAGATGGGCGGTGGGGCTTTCTTT
CDR3 protein: CASQAEMGGGAFF

D gene: .
V gene: TRBV3-1
J gene: TRBJ2-3
clone size: .
CDR3 DNA: TGTGCCAGCAGCCGAGCAGCCACCCCGCCAGGAGATACGCAGTATTTT
CDR3 protein: CASSRAATPPGDTQYF

D gene: .
V gene: TRBV28
J gene: TRBJ1-2
clone size: few
CDR3 DNA: TGTGCCAGCAGTTGGGCAGCTAACTATGGCTACACCTTC
CDR3 protein: CASSWAANYGYTF

D gene: .
V gene: TRBV28
J gene: TRBJ2-4
clone size: .
CDR3 DNA: TGTGCCAGCAGTGAAACAGGGAGCGAAAACATTCAGTACTTC
CDR3 protein: CASSETGSENIQYF

D gene: TRBD1
V gene: TRBV14
J gene: TRBJ2-5
clone size: few
CDR3 DNA: TGTGCCAGCAGCCAAACTCGACAGGGGGCTATGGAGACCCAGTACTTC
CDR3 protein: CASSQTRQGAMETQYF

D gene: .
V gene: TRBV7-2
J gene: TRBJ2-5
clone size: .
CDR3 DNA: TGTGCCAGCAGCTTAGCTGCCTACCAAGAGACCCAGTACTTC
CDR3 protein: CASSLAAYQETQYF

D gene: .
V gene: TRBV7-6
J gene: TRBJ1-1
clone size: many
CDR3 DNA: TGTGCCAGCAGCTTAAGCAGGGCACCCTTCATGAACACTGAAGCTTTCTTT
CDR3 protein: CASSLSRAPFMNTEAFF

D gene: .
V gene: TRBV7-2
J gene: TRBJ1-1
clone size: .
CDR3 DNA: TGTGCCAGCAGCTGGGGCCCATTAAACACTGAAGCTTTCTTT
CDR3 protein: CASSWGPLNTEAFF

D gene: .
V gene: TRBV27
J gene: TRBJ1-2
clone size: .
CDR3 DNA: TGTGCCAGCAACCCGAATCCGGGACGGAACTATGGCTACACCTTC
CDR3 protein: CASNPNPGRNYGYTF

D gene: .
V gene: TRBV5-1
J gene: TRBJ2-2
clone size: .
CDR3 DNA: TGCGCCAGCAGCTTGGAAGTCGGGGTGGTCACCGGGGAGCTGTTTTTT
CDR3 protein: CASSLEVGVVTGELFF

D gene: TRBD1
V gene: TRBV19
J gene: TRBJ2-7
clone size: few
CDR3 DNA: TGTGCCAGTAGTTCCCGGACAGGGACGGACGAGCAGTACTTC
CDR3 protein: CASSSRTGTDEQYF

D gene: .
V gene: TRBV28
J gene: TRBJ1-2
clone size: many
CDR3 DNA: TGTGCCAGCAGCCCCCCAGGGAGACATGGCTACACCTTC
CDR3 protein: CASSPPGRHGYTF

D gene: TRBD1
V gene: TRBV28
J gene: TRBJ1-3
clone size: .
CDR3 DNA: TGTGCCAGCAAACCACAGGGGTTAGGAAACACCATATATTTT
CDR3 protein: CASKPQGLGNTIYF

D gene: TRBD1
V gene: TRBV7-8
J gene: TRBJ1-2
clone size: many
CDR3 DNA: TGTGCCAGCAGCCCGGACAGGGCTGATGGCTACACCTTC
CDR3 protein: CASSPDRADGYTF

D gene: TRBD1
V gene: TRBV6-6
J gene: TRBJ1-5
clone size: .
CDR3 DNA: TGTGCCAGCAGAGGACAGGGGGATTATCAGCCCCAGCATTTT
CDR3 protein: CASRGQGDYQPQHF

D gene: TRBD2
V gene: TRBV7-2
J gene: TRBJ2-4
clone size: many
CDR3 DNA: TGTGCCAGCAGCTTAAGCGGGGGGCGGAATCAGTACTTC
CDR3 protein: CASSLSGGRNQYF

D gene: TRBD1
V gene: TRBV3-1
J gene: TRBJ2-7
clone size: few
CDR3 DNA: TGTGCCAGCAGCCCCAGGGGGATGTTCGAGCAGTACTTC
CDR3 protein: CASSPRGMFEQYF

D gene: .
V gene: TRBV3-1
J gene: TRBJ1-4
clone size: many
CDR3 DNA: TGTGCGGCGCAGCCAAGGGGCTCTCGGGTCGAAAAACTGTTTTTT
CDR3 protein: CAAQPRGSRVEKLFF

D gene: .
V gene: TRBV11-2
J gene: TRBJ2-3
clone size: many
CDR3 DNA: TGTGCCAGCAGCTTTGGGAACACAGATACGCAGTATTTT
CDR3 protein: CASSFGNTDTQYF

D gene: .
V gene: TRBV29-1
J gene: TRBJ2-2
clone size: many
CDR3 DNA: TGCAGCGCCCCCCAGGGCGCAAACACCGGGGAGCTGTTTTTT
CDR3 protein: CSAPQGANTGELFF

D gene: .
V gene: TRBV20-1
J gene: TRBJ1-6
clone size: few
CDR3 DNA: TGCAGTGCTAGAGTCCTCAATTCACCCCTCCACTTT
CDR3 protein: CSARVLNSPLHF

D gene: TRBD1
V gene: TRBV27
J gene: TRBJ1-1
clone size: many
CDR3 DNA: TGTGCCAGCAGTCTTTCGACAGGGGCGAACACTGAAGCTTTCTTT
CDR3 protein: CASSLSTGANTEAFF

D gene: TRBD2
V gene: TRBV11-2
J gene: TRBJ2-7
clone size: .
CDR3 DNA: TGTGCCAGCAGCGCGTTAGCGGGGGGCCTCTCCTACGAGCAGTACTTC
CDR3 protein: CASSALAGGLSYEQYF

D gene: TRBD1
V gene: TRBV20-1
J gene: TRBJ2-5
clone size: few
CDR3 DNA: TGCAGTGCTAGACCTTCTATGGGACAGCAAGAGACCCAGTACTTC
CDR3 protein: CSARPSMGQQETQYF

D gene: TRBD1
V gene: TRBV4-2
J gene: TRBJ1-2
clone size: few
CDR3 DNA: TGTGCCAGCAGCCAAGTCACAGGGGGGGACTATGGCTACACCTTC
CDR3 protein: CASSQVTGGDYGYTF

D gene: .
V gene: TRBV5-1
J gene: TRBJ1-1
clone size: many
CDR3 DNA: TGCGCCAGCAGCTTCGGACCGCCACCGGACACTGAAGCTTTCTTT
CDR3 protein: CASSFGPPPDTEAFF

D gene: .
V gene: TRBV13
J gene: TRBJ1-6
clone size: .
CDR3 DNA: TGTGCCAGTAGGGCGGGACACTATAATTCACCCCTCCACTTT
CDR3 protein: CASRAGHYNSPLHF

D gene: TRBD1
V gene: TRBV19
J gene: TRBJ2-5
clone size: .
CDR3 DNA: TGTGCCAGTAGTGGCCCCGCCGGCAACAGGGGGCAAGAGACCCAGTACTTC
CDR3 protein: CASSGPAGNRGQETQYF

D gene: TRBD1
V gene: TRBV20-1
J gene: TRBJ1-2
clone size: few
CDR3 DNA: TGCAGTGCTAGAGATCTTGGGGACAGGGTAGTTGGCTACACCTTC
CDR3 protein: CSARDLGDRVVGYTF

D gene: .
V gene: TRBV3-1
J gene: TRBJ2-3
clone size: .
CDR3 DNA: TGTGCCAGCAGCCAGGGGGATACGCAGTATTTT
CDR3 protein: CASSQGDTQYF

D gene: TRBD1
V gene: TRBV20-1
J gene: TRBJ2-7
clone size: .
CDR3 DNA: TGCAGTGCGGAAAGGACAGGGATCGACGAGCAGTACTTC
CDR3 protein: CSAERTGIDEQYF

D gene: .
V gene: TRBV6-6
J gene: TRBJ1-5
clone size: few
CDR3 DNA: TGTGCCAGCACCCGAGGTTTGCAGCCCCAGCATTTT
CDR3 protein: CASTRGLQPQHF

D gene: TRBD1
V gene: TRBV6-2/TRBV6-3
J gene: TRBJ1-5
clone size: .
CDR3 DNA: TGTGCCAGCAGCCGGGACAGGGCACCCTATAGCAATCAGCCCCAGCATTTT
CDR3 protein: CASSRDRAPYSNQPQHF

D gene: .
V gene: TRBV6-2/TRBV6-3
J gene: TRBJ2-1
clone size: .
CDR3 DNA: TGTGCCTCTATGCGGGACTACAATGAGCAGTTCTTC
CDR3 protein: CASMRDYNEQFF